This T cell receptor (beta chain) stems from a study of control samples from healthy donors and cancer patients. Germline assignment: CDR1 SGHAT and CDR2 FQDESV (reference sequence). With 4 bases clipped from V and 6 bases from J, the junction kept 8 bases outside the gene matches. There are 15 residues in the CDR3. The data were produced by immunoSEQ multiplex PCR, yet TCRdb's version contains in-frame clones alone and is incomplete. The sample records 150,000 to 200,000 clones, about nine tenths being singletons. This TCR derives from a woman under 40 in good health. Sequenced sample: blood. The chain has TRBV11-1 and TRBJ2-1; 8 bases line up with TRBD1. CDR3: CASSWPGQDRNEQFF. Here the CDR3 DNA reads TGTGCCAGCAGCTGGCCGGGACAGGACCGCAATGAGCAGTTCTTC.